A single sample gave rise to the 5 T cell receptor beta chains below, sequenced in a study of spatial heterogeneity in lung cancer. Sample time point: sample taken at primary tumor resection. The sequenced material consisted of unsorted whole RNA from tumor, nontumor lung or frozen PBMC. TCRdb reprocessed the 5' RACE reads with MiXCR, giving one entry per CDR3 protein. The sample records over 3,500 distinct CDR3 sequences, roughly 24% being singletons. The starting material was normal lung tissue next to the tumor, obtained at surgery. These receptors were obtained from a male donor with early-stage non-small cell lung cancer.

This clonotype is termed medium-sized. The chain is built from TRBV5-1 and TRBJ1-2; a possible D gene is TRBD1 (5 bases). CDR1 SGHRS and CDR2 YFSETQ come from the germline V gene. The ends were cut back, 0 bases at V and 8 bases at J, with 14 bases in the middle. The CDR3 sequence is 14 residues long. The chain's CDR3 is CASSLVLGSGGYTF. DNA of the CDR3: TGCGCCAGCAGCTTGGTGCTGGGATCAGGGGGCTACACCTTC.

By its share, this clonotype is medium-sized (0.01 to 0.1%). The CDR3 sequence: CASSLPGSTEAFF. CDR3 bases: TGTGCCAGCAGTTTACCGGGGAGCACTGAAGCTTTCTTT. The chain is built from TRBV12-3 or TRBV12-4 and TRBJ1-1; D ambiguous. This CDR3 comprises 13 residues. Trimming left V 2 bases short and J 4 bases short, with 8 bases between.

CDR3 region: CASSKEFYTGELFF. The CDR3 DNA reads as TGTGCCAGCAGCAAGGAGTTCTACACCGGGGAGCTGTTTTTT. The J gene is TRBJ2-2, the V gene TRBV2; D remains ambiguous. CDR3 size: 14 residues. V lost 6 bases to trimming and J lost 3 bases, with 11 bases between them. The germline V gene has CDR1 SNHLY and CDR2 FYNNEI.

This clonotype rates as medium-sized. The chain uses TRBV5-4 and TRBJ2-7; 8 bases line up with TRBD1. The CDR3 is 13 residues long. Unmatched junction bases numbered 3, after V lost 4 bases and J lost 3 bases. Germline lookup yields CDR1 SGHNT and CDR2 YYREEE (reference sequence). The CDR3 nucleotides read TGTGCCAGCAGCGGACAGGGTAACTACGAGCAGTACTTC. Its translation is CASSGQGNYEQYF. The full variable domain, its missing parts supplied by reference TRBV5-4 and TRBJ2-7, is ETGVTQSPTHLIKTRGQQVTLRCSSQSGHNTVSWYQQALGQGPQFIFQYYREEENGRGNFPPRFSGLQFPNYSSELNVNALELDDSALYLCASSGQGNYEQYFGPGTRLTVT.

The table lists this clonotype with many counts. The chain's CDR3 is CSPKSGPNEQFF. DNA for the CDR3: TGCAGTCCCAAATCCGGTCCAAATGAGCAGTTCTTC. The chain is built from TRBV29-1 and TRBJ2-1, with D hard to call. CDR3 length: 12 residues. The germline CDR1 and CDR2 sequences are SQVTM and ANQGSEA.